This TCR beta chain derives from a study of blood T cell repertoires in COVID-19. This CDR3 has 17 residues. The ends lost 2 bases at V and 2 bases at J; junction bases unmatched: 12. Germline values: CDR1 SNHLY, CDR2 FYNNEI. Authors' processing steps: The assay estimated nucleated cells by amplifying reference gene primers. Profiled with immunoSEQ multiplex PCR; TCRdb holds only in-frame clones, not every one. The V and J calls and clone size come from that table; D and trimming were worked out from the DNA. Of a few hundred thousand clones listed, 88% are singletons. Assignments of participants to cohorts depended upon their own reported clinical history. Donors in Cohort 3 who had recovered were those with two negative PCRs, healthcare professional clearance, or resolution of their symptoms.

The sequence came from a man aged 25-45 years who had recovered from COVID-19. The chain has TRBV2 and TRBJ2-7; 7 nucleotides line up with TRBD2. The sample taken for sequencing was PBMCs or T cells enriched from blood (not recorded which). The DNA of the CDR3 is TGTGCCAGCAGTGAAACGCGGTTAGTGGGGGGGACCTACGAGCAGTACTTC. Translated: CASSETRLVGGTYEQYF.